This TCR beta chain was found in a study of CD8 T cells in ankylosing spondylitis. Findings and limits, study-wide: Some motif variants had been reported before (in reactive arthritis synovial fluid and blood). Disease-linked clones reportedly concentrated significantly in matched ankylosing spondylitis synovial fluid.

This clonotype was seen more than once but under ten times. Its specificity is not known. TCRdb called the 5' RACE reads again in MiXCR, with one record for every CDR3 protein. The sample contains 130,000 to 150,000 distinct CDR3 sequences, 7% to 10% of which appear only once. Trimming removed 6 bases from V and 1 base from J; junction bases left unmatched: 8. The CDR3 contains 16 residues. Germline values: CDR1 MDHEN, CDR2 SYDVKM. The sequence was obtained from a male donor with ankylosing spondylitis. This chain connects TRBV28 to TRBJ2-1; 8 nucleotides line up with TRBD2. Source material: synovial fluid, either unsorted or a sorted T cell fraction (not recorded which). The CDR3 nucleotides are TGTGCCAGCAGCCCCGCCGGGGGGGCGTCCTACAATGAGCAGTTCTTC. Translation gives CASSPAGGASYNEQFF.